This is a list of T cell receptor beta chains from one sample in a study of blood T cell repertoires in COVID-19. Produced via immunoSEQ multiplex PCR; TCRdb's table is partial and in-frame only. The sample consists of fewer than 80,000 clones, about 88% of them appearing once. Sequenced: peripheral blood. These receptors all stem from a human donor in a cohort sampled during active COVID-19. The CDR3 runs from the conserved cysteine through the conserved F or W. The order of the fields is D gene, J gene, V gene, clone size, CDR3 DNA, CDR3 protein. A D gene is named only where the DNA matches it firmly. Rows may omit the clone size; those that give it use once, few, many or a size class.

D gene: TRBD2; J gene: TRBJ2-2; V gene: TRBV27; clone size: NA; CDR3 DNA: TGTGCCAGCAGTTTATCCCCTAGCGGGGGGCCCGGGGAGCTGTTTTTT; CDR3 protein: CASSLSPSGGPGELFF
D gene: NA; J gene: TRBJ2-7; V gene: TRBV27; clone size: NA; CDR3 DNA: TGTGCCAGCAGTTTATCTGACAGGAGCTCCTACGAGCAGTACTTC; CDR3 protein: CASSLSDRSSYEQYF
D gene: NA; J gene: TRBJ1-2; V gene: TRBV12-5; clone size: NA; CDR3 DNA: TGTGCTAGTGGTTTTCCGGGGAAAACCTATGGCTACACCTTC; CDR3 protein: CASGFPGKTYGYTF
D gene: TRBD2; J gene: TRBJ2-2; V gene: TRBV10-3; clone size: NA; CDR3 DNA: TGTGCCATCAGGGAACTCACTAGCGGGACCGCGAACACCGGGGAGCTGTTTTTT; CDR3 protein: CAIRELTSGTANTGELFF
D gene: NA; J gene: TRBJ2-5; V gene: TRBV19; clone size: NA; CDR3 DNA: TGTGCCAGTAGCAAGACAGGAAGGAGTCGGGAGACCCAGTACTTC; CDR3 protein: CASSKTGRSRETQYF
D gene: TRBD1; J gene: TRBJ1-5; V gene: TRBV9; clone size: NA; CDR3 DNA: TGTGCCAGCAGCGCGGGACAGGGATTAAAGAGCAATCAGCCCCAGCATTTT; CDR3 protein: CASSAGQGLKSNQPQHF
D gene: TRBD2; J gene: TRBJ2-3; V gene: TRBV7-8; clone size: once; CDR3 DNA: TGTGCCAGCAGCTTAGGAGCTAGCGGGAGGACAGATACGCAGTATTTT; CDR3 protein: CASSLGASGRTDTQYF
D gene: NA; J gene: TRBJ2-3; V gene: TRBV27; clone size: once; CDR3 DNA: TGTGCCAGCAGTTCCCAGGGCCTTACAGATACGCAGTATTTT; CDR3 protein: CASSSQGLTDTQYF
D gene: TRBD1; J gene: TRBJ2-7; V gene: TRBV6-6; clone size: NA; CDR3 DNA: TGTGCCAGCAGAACAGGGGGCTACGAGCAGTACTTC; CDR3 protein: CASRTGGYEQYF
D gene: NA; J gene: TRBJ1-3; V gene: TRBV7-9; clone size: NA; CDR3 DNA: TGTGCCAGCAGCTTAGTTTTACGGGACTGGAGCTCTGGAAACACCATATATTTT; CDR3 protein: CASSLVLRDWSSGNTIYF
D gene: NA; J gene: TRBJ1-1; V gene: TRBV6-6; clone size: NA; CDR3 DNA: TGTGCCAGCAACCTACCATACAACACTGAAGCTTTCTTT; CDR3 protein: CASNLPYNTEAFF
D gene: TRBD1; J gene: TRBJ1-1; V gene: TRBV6-2/TRBV6-3; clone size: NA; CDR3 DNA: TGTGCCAGCAGTTACAAGCTCACATACGGGACAGATAACACTGAAGCTTTCTTT; CDR3 protein: CASSYKLTYGTDNTEAFF
D gene: TRBD1; J gene: TRBJ2-5; V gene: TRBV28; clone size: NA; CDR3 DNA: TGTGCCAGCAGTCTCCCAGGGGGAGAGACCCAGTACTTC; CDR3 protein: CASSLPGGETQYF
D gene: NA; J gene: TRBJ1-1; V gene: TRBV5-4; clone size: once; CDR3 DNA: TGTGCCAGCAGCTCCTATGGGGGGTGGAGCACTGAAGCTTTCTTT; CDR3 protein: CASSSYGGWSTEAFF
D gene: NA; J gene: TRBJ2-3; V gene: TRBV18; clone size: NA; CDR3 DNA: TGTGCCAGCTCCCCGGGAAACACAGATACGCAGTATTTT; CDR3 protein: CASSPGNTDTQYF
D gene: NA; J gene: TRBJ1-2; V gene: TRBV19; clone size: once; CDR3 DNA: TGTGCCAGTAGTATAGATTTGGGACAAACGGACTATGGCTACACCTTC; CDR3 protein: CASSIDLGQTDYGYTF
D gene: TRBD1; J gene: TRBJ2-1; V gene: TRBV7-9; clone size: NA; CDR3 DNA: TGTGCCAGCAGCTACAGGGGGGACTCCTACAATGAGCAGTTCTTC; CDR3 protein: CASSYRGDSYNEQFF
D gene: NA; J gene: TRBJ2-1; V gene: TRBV4-2; clone size: NA; CDR3 DNA: TGTGCCAGCAGCCAATTAGCGGTCAGCTCCTACAATGAGCAGTTCTTC; CDR3 protein: CASSQLAVSSYNEQFF
D gene: TRBD2; J gene: TRBJ2-1; V gene: TRBV10-2; clone size: NA; CDR3 DNA: TGCGCCAGCAGTGAGGGACTAGCGGGAGGGCCCTACAATGAGCAGTTCTTC; CDR3 protein: CASSEGLAGGPYNEQFF
D gene: TRBD1; J gene: TRBJ1-2; V gene: TRBV2; clone size: once; CDR3 DNA: TGTGCCAGCAGTACAGGGGGATCCTATGGCTACACCTTC; CDR3 protein: CASSTGGSYGYTF
D gene: TRBD2; J gene: TRBJ2-3; V gene: TRBV2; clone size: NA; CDR3 DNA: TGTGCCAGCAGTGAGGGGCGGGGGACTAGTACAGATACGCAGTATTTT; CDR3 protein: CASSEGRGTSTDTQYF
D gene: NA; J gene: TRBJ1-6; V gene: TRBV19; clone size: NA; CDR3 DNA: TGTGCCAGTAGTAGCGGTGGTTCACCCCTCCACTTT; CDR3 protein: CASSSGGSPLHF
D gene: NA; J gene: TRBJ2-7; V gene: TRBV4-2; clone size: NA; CDR3 DNA: TGTGCCAGCAGCCAAGTGCGGGATTCCGAGCAGTACTTC; CDR3 protein: CASSQVRDSEQYF
D gene: TRBD1; J gene: TRBJ1-1; V gene: TRBV6-5; clone size: NA; CDR3 DNA: TGTGCCAGCAAGGAAGGGGGCGAGGCTGAAGCTTTCTTT; CDR3 protein: CASKEGGEAEAFF
D gene: TRBD2; J gene: TRBJ2-1; V gene: TRBV3-1/TRBV3-2; clone size: once; CDR3 DNA: TGTGCCAGCAGCCAAGAAACGCGGGGACTAGCCACACGCCACAATGAGCAGTTCTTC; CDR3 protein: CASSQETRGLATRHNEQFF